This TCR beta chain was retrieved from a study of PD-L1 blockade in urothelial cancer. The overall study: Study patients had been treated with 0 to 3 previous chemotherapy regimens. Per blood sample, T cells had a median of roughly 150,000. Blood analysis was done at 3 weeks (second dose) and 6 weeks after treatment began.

Produced via immunoSEQ multiplex PCR; TCRdb's table is partial and in-frame only. The sample holds approximately 100,000 clones, approximately 91% seen once. Enrolled patients showed locally advanced or metastatic urothelial carcinoma. The ends lost 4 bases at V and 3 bases at J; junction bases unmatched: 8. Germline V CDR1 and CDR2: SGHTA, FQGTGA. This CDR3 is built from 16 residues. The rearrangement uses TRBV7-3 and TRBJ2-3, with 9 positions matching TRBD2. This TCR was sampled from a woman older than 75 with urothelial cancer. This specimen consisted of PBMCs, obtained around atezolizumab (anti-PD-L1) treatment. The CDR3: CASSSEAGGGTDTQYF. The CDR3 DNA follows: TGTGCCAGCAGCTCCGAAGCGGGAGGAGGGACAGATACGCAGTATTTT.